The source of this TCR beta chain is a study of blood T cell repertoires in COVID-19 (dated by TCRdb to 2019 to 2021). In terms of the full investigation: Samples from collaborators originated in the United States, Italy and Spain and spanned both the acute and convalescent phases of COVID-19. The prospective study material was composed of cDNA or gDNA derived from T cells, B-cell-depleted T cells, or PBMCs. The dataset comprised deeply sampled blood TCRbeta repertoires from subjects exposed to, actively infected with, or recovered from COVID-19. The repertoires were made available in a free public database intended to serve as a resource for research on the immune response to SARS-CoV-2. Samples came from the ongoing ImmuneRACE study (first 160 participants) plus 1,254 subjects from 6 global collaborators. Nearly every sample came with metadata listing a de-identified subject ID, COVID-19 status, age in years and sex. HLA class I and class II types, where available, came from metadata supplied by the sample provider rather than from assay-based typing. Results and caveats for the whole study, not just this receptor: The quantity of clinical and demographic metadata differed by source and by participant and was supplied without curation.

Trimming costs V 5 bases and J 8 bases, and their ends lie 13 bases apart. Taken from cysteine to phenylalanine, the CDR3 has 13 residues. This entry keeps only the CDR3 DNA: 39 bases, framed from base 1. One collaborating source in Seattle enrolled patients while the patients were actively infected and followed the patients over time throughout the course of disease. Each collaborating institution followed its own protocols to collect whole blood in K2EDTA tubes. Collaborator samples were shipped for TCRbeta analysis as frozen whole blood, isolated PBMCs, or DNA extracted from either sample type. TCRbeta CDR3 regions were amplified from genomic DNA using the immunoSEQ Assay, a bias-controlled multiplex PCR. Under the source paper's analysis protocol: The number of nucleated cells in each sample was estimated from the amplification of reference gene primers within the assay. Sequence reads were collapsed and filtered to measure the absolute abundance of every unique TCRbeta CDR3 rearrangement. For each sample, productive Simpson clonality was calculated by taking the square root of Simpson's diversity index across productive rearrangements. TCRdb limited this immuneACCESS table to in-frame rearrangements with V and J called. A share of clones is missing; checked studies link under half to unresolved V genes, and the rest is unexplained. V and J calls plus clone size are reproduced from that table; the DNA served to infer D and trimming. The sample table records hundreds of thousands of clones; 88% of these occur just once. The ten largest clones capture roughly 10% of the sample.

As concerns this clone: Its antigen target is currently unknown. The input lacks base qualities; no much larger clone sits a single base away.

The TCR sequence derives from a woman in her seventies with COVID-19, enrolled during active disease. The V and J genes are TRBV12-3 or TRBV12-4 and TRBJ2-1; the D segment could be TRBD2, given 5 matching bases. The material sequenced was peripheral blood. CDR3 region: CASSTPGSHEQFF. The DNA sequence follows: TGTGCCAGCAGTACCCCTGGGAGCCATGAGCAGTTCTTC.